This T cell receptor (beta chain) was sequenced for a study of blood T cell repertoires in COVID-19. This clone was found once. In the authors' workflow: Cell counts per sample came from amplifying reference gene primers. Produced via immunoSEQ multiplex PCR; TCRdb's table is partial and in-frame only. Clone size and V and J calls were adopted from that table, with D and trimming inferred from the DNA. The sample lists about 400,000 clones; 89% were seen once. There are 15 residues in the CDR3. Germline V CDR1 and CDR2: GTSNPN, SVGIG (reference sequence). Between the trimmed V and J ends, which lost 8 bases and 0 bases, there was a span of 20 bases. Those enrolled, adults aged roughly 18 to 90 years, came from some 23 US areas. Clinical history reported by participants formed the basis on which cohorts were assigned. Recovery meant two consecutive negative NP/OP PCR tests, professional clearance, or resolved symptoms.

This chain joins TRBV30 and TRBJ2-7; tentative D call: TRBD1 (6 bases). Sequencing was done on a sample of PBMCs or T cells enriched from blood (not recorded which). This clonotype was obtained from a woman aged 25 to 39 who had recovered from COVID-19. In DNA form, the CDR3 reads TGTGCCCACACCCCCCGGGACACAATCTCCTACGAGCAGTACTTC. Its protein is CAHTPRDTISYEQYF.